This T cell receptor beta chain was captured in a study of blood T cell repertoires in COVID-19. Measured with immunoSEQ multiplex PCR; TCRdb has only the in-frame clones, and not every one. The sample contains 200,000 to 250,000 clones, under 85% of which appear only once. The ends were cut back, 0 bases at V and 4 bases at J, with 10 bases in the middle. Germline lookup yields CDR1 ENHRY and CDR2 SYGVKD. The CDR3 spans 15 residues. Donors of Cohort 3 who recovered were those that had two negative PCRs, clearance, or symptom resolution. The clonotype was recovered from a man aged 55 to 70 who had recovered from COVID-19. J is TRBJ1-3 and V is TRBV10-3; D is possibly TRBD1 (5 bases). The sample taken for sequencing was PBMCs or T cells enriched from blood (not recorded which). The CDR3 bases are TGTGCCATCAGTGAGTCGCTGGACATCGGAAACACCATATATTTT. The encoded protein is CAISESLDIGNTIYF.